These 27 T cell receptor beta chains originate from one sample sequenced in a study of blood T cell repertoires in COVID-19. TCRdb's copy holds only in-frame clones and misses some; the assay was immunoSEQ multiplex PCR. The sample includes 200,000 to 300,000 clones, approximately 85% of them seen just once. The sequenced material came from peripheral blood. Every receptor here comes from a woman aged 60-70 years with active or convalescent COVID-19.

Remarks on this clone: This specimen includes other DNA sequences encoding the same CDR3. This CDR3 reads CASSVTGSPGELFF. The CDR3 coding sequence is TGTGCCAGCAGCGTAACAGGGAGCCCCGGGGAGCTGTTTTTT. The chain links TRBV9 to TRBJ2-2; D may be TRBD1 (6 bases). Germline assignment: CDR1 SGDLS and CDR2 YYNGEE. V was pared by 1 base and J by 6 bases, with 10 bases between. This CDR3 region has 14 residues.

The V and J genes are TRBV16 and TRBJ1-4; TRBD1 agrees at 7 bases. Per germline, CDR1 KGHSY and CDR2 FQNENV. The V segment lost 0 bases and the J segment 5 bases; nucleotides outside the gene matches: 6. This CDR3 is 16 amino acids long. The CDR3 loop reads CASSQSSTGVNEKLFF. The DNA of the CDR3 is TGTGCCAGCAGCCAATCCTCCACAGGGGTCAATGAAAAACTGTTTTTT.

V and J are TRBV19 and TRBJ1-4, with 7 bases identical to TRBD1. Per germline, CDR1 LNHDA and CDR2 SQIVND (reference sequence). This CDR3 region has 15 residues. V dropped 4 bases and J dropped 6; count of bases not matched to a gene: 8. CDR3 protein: CASSRTRGADEKLFF. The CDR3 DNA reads TGTGCCAGTAGTAGAACCAGGGGGGCGGATGAAAAACTGTTTTTT.

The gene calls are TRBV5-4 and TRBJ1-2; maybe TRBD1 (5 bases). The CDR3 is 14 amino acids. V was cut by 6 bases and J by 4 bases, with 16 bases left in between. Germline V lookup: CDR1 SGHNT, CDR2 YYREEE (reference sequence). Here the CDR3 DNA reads TGTGCCAGCAAACCCCCGACAGCCCTCTATGGCTACACCTTC. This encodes CASKPPTALYGYTF.

DNA of the CDR3: TGTGCCAGCTCTTTCCTTGGGGGGGGAGCCCAAGAGACCCAGTACTTC. Translating gives CASSFLGGGAQETQYF. V gene TRBV27 combines with J gene TRBJ2-5; 7 bases match TRBD2. Germline CDR1 is MNHEY and CDR2 is SMNVEV (reference sequence). The CDR3 sequence is 16 residues long. The J segment lost 1 base and the V segment lost 8 bases, leaving 13 bases of the junction unmatched.

The CDR3 loop reads CASSPRGYNEKLFF. DNA of the CDR3: TGTGCCAGCTCACCCAGGGGATATAATGAAAAACTGTTTTTT. This sequence joins TRBV18 and TRBJ1-4; D possibly corresponds to TRBD1 (6 bases). The CDR3 is made up of 14 amino acids. Germline V gene lookup returns CDR1 KGHSH and CDR2 LQKENI. Trimming removed 3 bases at V and 4 bases at J, with 9 bases between.

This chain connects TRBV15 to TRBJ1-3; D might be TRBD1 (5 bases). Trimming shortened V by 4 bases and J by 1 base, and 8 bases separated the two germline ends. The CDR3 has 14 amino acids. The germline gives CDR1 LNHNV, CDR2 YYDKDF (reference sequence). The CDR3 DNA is TGTGCCACCAGCACAGGGTTTTCTGGAAACACCATATATTTT. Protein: CATSTGFSGNTIYF.

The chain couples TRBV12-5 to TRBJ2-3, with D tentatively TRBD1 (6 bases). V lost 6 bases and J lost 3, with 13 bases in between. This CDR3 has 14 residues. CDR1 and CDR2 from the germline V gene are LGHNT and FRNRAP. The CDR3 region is CASGPGAQTDTQYF. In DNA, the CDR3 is TGTGCTAGTGGCCCAGGGGCGCAAACAGATACGCAGTATTTT.

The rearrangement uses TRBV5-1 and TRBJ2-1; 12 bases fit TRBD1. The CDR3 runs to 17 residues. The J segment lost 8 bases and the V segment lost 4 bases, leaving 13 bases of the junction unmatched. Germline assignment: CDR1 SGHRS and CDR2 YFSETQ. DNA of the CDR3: TGCGCCAGCAGCCCATCGGGACAGGGGGCGCCCGGCCATGAGCAGTTCTTC. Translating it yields CASSPSGQGAPGHEQFF.

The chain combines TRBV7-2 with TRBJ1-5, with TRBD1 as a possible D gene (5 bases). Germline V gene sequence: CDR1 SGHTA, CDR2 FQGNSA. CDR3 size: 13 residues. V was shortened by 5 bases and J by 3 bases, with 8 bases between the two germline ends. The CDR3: CASSPQANQPQHF. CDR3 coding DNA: TGTGCCAGCAGCCCACAGGCCAATCAGCCCCAGCATTTT.

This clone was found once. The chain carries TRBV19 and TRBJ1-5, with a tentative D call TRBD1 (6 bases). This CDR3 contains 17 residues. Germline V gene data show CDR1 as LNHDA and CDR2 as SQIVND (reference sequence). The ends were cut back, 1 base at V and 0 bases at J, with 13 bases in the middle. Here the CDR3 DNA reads TGTGCCAGTAGTATAGTCGGGGGGCTGTTTAGCAATCAGCCCCAGCATTTT. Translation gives CASSIVGGLFSNQPQHF.

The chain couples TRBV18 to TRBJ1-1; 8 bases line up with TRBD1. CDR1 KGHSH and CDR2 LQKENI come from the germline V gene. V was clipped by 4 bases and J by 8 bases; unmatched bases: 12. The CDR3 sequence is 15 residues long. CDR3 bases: TGTGCCAGCTCACACGGCAGGGGGCGGTGGTCCGAAGCTTTCTTT. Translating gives CASSHGRGRWSEAFF.

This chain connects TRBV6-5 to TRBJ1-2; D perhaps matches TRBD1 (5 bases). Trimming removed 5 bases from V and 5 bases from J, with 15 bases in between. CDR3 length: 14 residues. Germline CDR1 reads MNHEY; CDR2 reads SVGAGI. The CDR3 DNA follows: TGTGCCAGCAGTCCTGGACAAGAAGCTTATGGCTACACCTTC. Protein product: CASSPGQEAYGYTF.

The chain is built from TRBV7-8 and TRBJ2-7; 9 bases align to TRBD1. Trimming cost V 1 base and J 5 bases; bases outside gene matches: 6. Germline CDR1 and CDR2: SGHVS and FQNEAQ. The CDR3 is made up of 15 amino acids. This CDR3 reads CASSLVQGASHEQYF. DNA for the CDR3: TGTGCCAGCAGCTTAGTACAGGGGGCCTCTCACGAGCAGTACTTC. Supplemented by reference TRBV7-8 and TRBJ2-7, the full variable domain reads GAGVSQSPRYKVAKRGQDVALRCDPISGHVSLFWYQQALGQGPEFLTYFQNEAQLDKSGLPSDRFFAERPEGSVSTLKIQRTQQEDSAVYLCASSLVQGASHEQYFGPGTRLTVT.

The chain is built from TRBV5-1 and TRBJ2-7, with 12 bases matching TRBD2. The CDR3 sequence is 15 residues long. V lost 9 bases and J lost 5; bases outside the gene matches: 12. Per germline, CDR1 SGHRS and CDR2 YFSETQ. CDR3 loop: CATAITSGGPNEQYF. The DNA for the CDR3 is TGCGCCACCGCTATTACTAGCGGGGGGCCCAACGAGCAGTACTTC.

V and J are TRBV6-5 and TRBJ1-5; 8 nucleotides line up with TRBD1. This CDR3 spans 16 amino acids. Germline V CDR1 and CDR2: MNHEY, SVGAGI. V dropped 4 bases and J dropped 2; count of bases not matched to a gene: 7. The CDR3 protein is CASSSQGASGNQPQHF. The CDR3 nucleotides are TGTGCCAGCAGTTCTCAGGGGGCCTCGGGCAATCAGCCCCAGCATTTT.

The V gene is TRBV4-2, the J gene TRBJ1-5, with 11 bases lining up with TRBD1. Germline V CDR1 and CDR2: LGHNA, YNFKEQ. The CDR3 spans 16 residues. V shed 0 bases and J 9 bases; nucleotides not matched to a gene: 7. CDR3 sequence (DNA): TGTGCCAGCAGCCAAGAGGGGGACAGGGGGTACTGGCCCCAGCATTTT. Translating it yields CASSQEGDRGYWPQHF.

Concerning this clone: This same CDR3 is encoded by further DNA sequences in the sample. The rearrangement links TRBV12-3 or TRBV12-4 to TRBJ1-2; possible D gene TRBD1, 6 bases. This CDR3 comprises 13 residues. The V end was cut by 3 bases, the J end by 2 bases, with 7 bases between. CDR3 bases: TGTGCCAGCAGTTTGGGGGCGAACTATGGCTACACCTTC. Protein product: CASSLGANYGYTF.

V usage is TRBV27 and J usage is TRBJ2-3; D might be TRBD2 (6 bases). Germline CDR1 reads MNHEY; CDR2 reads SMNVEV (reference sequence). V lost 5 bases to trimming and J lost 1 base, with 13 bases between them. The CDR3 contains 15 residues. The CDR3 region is CASSPWGDGTDTQYF. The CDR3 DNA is TGTGCCAGCAGTCCCTGGGGGGATGGCACAGATACGCAGTATTTT.

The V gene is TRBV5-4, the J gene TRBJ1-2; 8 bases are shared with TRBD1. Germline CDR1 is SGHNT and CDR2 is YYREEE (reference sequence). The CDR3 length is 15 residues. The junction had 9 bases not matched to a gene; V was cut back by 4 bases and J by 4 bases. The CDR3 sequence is CASSLRDRRIYGYTF. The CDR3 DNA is TGTGCCAGCAGCCTCCGGGACAGGCGCATCTATGGCTACACCTTC.

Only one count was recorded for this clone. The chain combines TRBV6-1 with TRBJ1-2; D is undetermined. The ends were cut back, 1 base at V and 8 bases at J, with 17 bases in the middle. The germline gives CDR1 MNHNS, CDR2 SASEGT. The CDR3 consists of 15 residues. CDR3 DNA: TGTGCCAGCAGTGAAGGTAGTGCAAGAAGCTGGGGCTACACCTTC. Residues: CASSEGSARSWGYTF.

The CDR3 nucleotides are TGTGCCACCAGGGGGGGGACAGGGGGCTTTCGAAACACTGAAGCTTTCTTT. Protein product: CATRGGTGGFRNTEAFF. The chain links TRBV15 to TRBJ1-1, with TRBD1 matching 12 bases. The CDR3 loop spans 17 amino acids. Germline V gene lookup returns CDR1 LNHNV and CDR2 YYDKDF (reference sequence). Unmatched junction bases numbered 10, after V lost 6 bases and J lost 2 bases.

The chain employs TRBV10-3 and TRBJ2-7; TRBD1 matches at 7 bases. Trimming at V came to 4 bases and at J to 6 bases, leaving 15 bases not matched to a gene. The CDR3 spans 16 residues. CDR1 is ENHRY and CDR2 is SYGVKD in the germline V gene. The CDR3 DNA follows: TGTGCCATCAGTGCTTCTACGACAGGGAGAGACGGCGAGCAGTACTTC. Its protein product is CAISASTTGRDGEQYF.

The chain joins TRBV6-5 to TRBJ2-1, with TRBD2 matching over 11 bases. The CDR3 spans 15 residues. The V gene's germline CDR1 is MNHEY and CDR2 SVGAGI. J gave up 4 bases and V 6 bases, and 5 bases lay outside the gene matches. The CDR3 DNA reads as TGTGCCAGCAGCATAGCGGGGGGGCCGTACAATGAGCAGTTCTTC. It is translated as CASSIAGGPYNEQFF.

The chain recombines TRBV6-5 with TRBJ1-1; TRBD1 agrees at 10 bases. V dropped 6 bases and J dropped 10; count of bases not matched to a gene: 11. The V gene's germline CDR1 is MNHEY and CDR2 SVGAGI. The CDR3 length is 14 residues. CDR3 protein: CASSQPGGQGRAFF. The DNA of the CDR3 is TGTGCCAGCAGCCAGCCAGGGGGACAGGGGAGAGCTTTCTTT.

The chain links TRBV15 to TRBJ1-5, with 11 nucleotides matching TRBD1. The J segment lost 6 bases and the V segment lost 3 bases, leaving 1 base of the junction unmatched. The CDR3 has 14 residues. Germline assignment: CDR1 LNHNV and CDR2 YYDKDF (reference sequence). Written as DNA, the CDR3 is TGTGCCACCAGCAGGGGACAGGGGGTTCAGCCCCAGCATTTT. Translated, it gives CATSRGQGVQPQHF.

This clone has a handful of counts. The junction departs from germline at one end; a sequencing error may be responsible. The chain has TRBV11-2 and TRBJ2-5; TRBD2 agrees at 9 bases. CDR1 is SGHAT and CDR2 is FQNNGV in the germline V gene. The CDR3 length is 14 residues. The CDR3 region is CASSLGNPAGGSNF. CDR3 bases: TGTGCCAGCAGCTTAGGTAACCCGGCGGGGGGGAGCAACTTC.